This T cell receptor beta chain was identified during a study of shared clonotypes between healthy human individuals (TCRdb year 2020). As for the study more broadly: Two women and three men aged 18 to 49 years were included in the cohort. Per donor, three plates each were used for CD4 naive and CD4 memory, two for CD8 naive, and one for CD8 memory. To estimate repertoire size and how much clonotypes are shared between individuals, the study performed deep sequencing of blood TCR repertoires from five healthy adults. To increase sequencing depth and limit assay-specific biases, different laboratories used diverse techniques to prepare libraries and sequence TCR repertoires. Between about 0.8 and 8.9 billion PBMCs per donor were obtained by leukapheresis.

Of note for this clone: Its antigen is currently not known. Base-call qualities are not available, and no considerably larger clone is one nucleotide away.

Donors were healthy HIV-negative adults with no recently reported acute infections or vaccinations. Every donor was a Caucasian adult living in Nashville, Tennessee, USA. CD4+ T cells were enriched by magnetic negative selection; naive cells were then positively selected on CD45RA, and the negative fraction formed the memory subset. Blood was obtained by leukapheresis, after which PBMCs were separated by Ficoll-Histopaque density gradient centrifugation and cryopreserved in liquid nitrogen vapor phase. Purity and quantity of every magnetically sorted T cell population were checked by analytical flow cytometry. Genomic DNA was isolated from each sorted fraction and quantified by UV absorbance on a Nanodrop 2000c. Findings and caveats that apply to the study as a whole: Incomplete sequencing was indicated by rarefaction of sorted-subset datasets, despite the large sequencing depth. Compared with non-shared clonotypes, the clonotypes found in all four sorted-subset donors had higher generation probabilities. Pairwise subsampling indicated that sequencing depth was expected to affect the degree of clonotype sharing among donors. Naive subsets generally had larger estimated clonotype richness than memory subsets. The small number of donors limited the genetic and exposure-history diversity represented. When a handful of donors were compared, the shared fraction of clonotypes was about 5% for naive CD4, less than 4% for naive CD8, about 2.5% for memory CD4, and 0.4% for memory CD8. Sampling was limited to blood, and TCR repertoires in tissue likely differ from TCR repertoires in blood.

The CDR3 spans 16 residues, from the cysteine through the phenylalanine. Just the 48-base CDR3 DNA is kept, in frame starting at base 1. Relative to germline, V is 4 bases shorter and J is 1 base shorter, with 14 bases between their ends. In the germline V gene (reference sequence), CDR1 corresponds to SGHNT and CDR2 to YYREEE. Using the deep immunoSEQ assay, multiplex PCR amplified TCR CDR3 regions from genomic DNA. Extracted genomic DNA from each cell subset was spread evenly across all wells of several immunoSEQ 96-well plates, with each plate serving as a replicate. For sorted subsets, around 200 ng genomic DNA, equal to some 28,000 T cell genomes, was loaded into each replicate PCR. Purified libraries were quantified with a Qubit 3.0 fluorometer, sized on a Bioanalyzer 2100, and re-quantified with the KAPA Library Quantification kit. Every immunoSEQ 96-well plate was sequenced on a dedicated single-read 150-cycle Illumina NextSeq 550 flow cell. Concerning the study's data processing: The immunoSEQ output contained only junctional sequences without quality scores, so filtering could not match that applied to full-length reads. To assign V/J genes and CDR3, sequences were annotated using PyIR, a Python wrapper for IgBLAST v1.9, with IMGT germline references. Reads were filtered out if the reads had weak V/J assignments (E-value above 1e-6), no CDR3, stop codons, out-of-frame junctions, or ambiguous translated residues. V3J clonotypes were defined as sequences sharing an identical inferred V gene, J gene, and CDR3 amino acid sequence. The percentage overlap between two repertoires was calculated by dividing the number of shared unique clonotypes by the size of the smaller repertoire. Repertoire richness was assessed with RTK rarefaction, the Chao1 estimator, and Recon v2.1 estimates of unobserved clonotypes. Generation probabilities were computed with OLGA for all TCRbeta clonotypes obtained by the gDNA method from four donors. The source is immuneACCESS, and TCRdb retained only in-frame sequences with V and J called. Part of the clones is not carried over; for the studies checked, unresolved V genes explain less than half of this, and the remainder is unexplained. The D gene and trimming were derived from the DNA, and the V and J assignments and clone size from that table. This sample is represented by 2 million to 2.5 million clones; nearly 97% of them were singletons. The ten largest clones capture more than 0.1% of the sample.

Rearrangement joined TRBV5-4 to TRBJ2-2; D gene: possibly TRBD1, on 6 matching bases. Sequencing was carried out using naive CD4+ T cells sorted from blood. The intended sense of this specimen's cell subset or site label: CD45RA+ positively selected. The clonotype originates from a man aged 18-30 years in good health. The CDR3 is CASSPRTALNTGELFF. The nucleotides are TGTGCCAGCAGCCCACGGACAGCTTTGAACACCGGGGAGCTGTTTTTT.